The 6 T cell receptor beta chains given below trace back to one sample, sequenced in a study of cytomegalovirus exposure and HLA in healthy donors. The PCR ran on 60 Vbeta and 13 Jbeta primers. Method: immunoSEQ multiplex PCR; TCRdb's copy keeps in-frame clones and lacks some. In the table there are roughly 120,000 clones, less than 75% of which are singletons. What was sequenced was PBMCs. Receptors originate from a woman in her forties in good health and CMV-seronegative.

This chain links TRBV4-3 with TRBJ1-1, with TRBD1 matching 9 bases. The germline V gene encodes CDR1 LGHNA and CDR2 YSLEER. The CDR3 runs to 17 residues. V was clipped by 3 bases and J by 1 base; unmatched bases: 9. This CDR3 is CASSHGIQGAGNTEAFF. DNA of the CDR3: TGCGCCAGCAGCCATGGGATACAGGGGGCGGGGAACACTGAAGCTTTCTTT.

CDR3 DNA: TGTGCCAGCAGTGAATTCGGGGTGCAGACCCAGTACTTC. This translates into CASSEFGVQTQYF. This chain joins TRBV6-1 and TRBJ2-5, with D possibly matching TRBD2 (5 bases). This CDR3 has 13 amino acids. V was clipped by 2 bases and J by 6 bases, with 10 bases between them. The V gene's germline CDR1 is MNHNS and CDR2 SASEGT.

The chain joins TRBV7-2 to TRBJ2-7; 11 positions match TRBD2. From germline, CDR1 is SGHTA and CDR2 FQGNSA. The ends lost 2 bases at V and 7 bases at J; junction bases unmatched: 7. The CDR3 totals 15 residues. The CDR3 protein is CASSLLAGGPGEQYF. The DNA of the CDR3 is TGTGCCAGCAGCTTATTAGCGGGAGGGCCGGGGGAGCAGTACTTC.

The V call is TRBV7-2, the J call TRBJ1-4, with D perhaps TRBD1 (6 bases). Germline CDR1 is SGHTA and CDR2 is FQGNSA. Trimming stripped 5 bases from V and 8 bases from J, with 21 bases between. The CDR3 sequence is 16 residues long. CDR3 sequence reads: CASSPGQGIVREKLFF. The CDR3 DNA follows: TGTGCCAGCAGCCCGGGGCAGGGGATCGTTAGAGAAAAACTGTTTTTT.

V gene TRBV29-1 combines with J gene TRBJ2-5, with a tentative D call TRBD1 (6 bases). The germline V and J ends were trimmed by 4 bases and 1 base, with 10 bases remaining between them. This CDR3 region has 13 residues. CDR1 is SQVTM and CDR2 is ANQGSEA in the germline V gene. The CDR3 loop is CSVGGQLQETQYF. In DNA, the CDR3 is TGCAGCGTTGGAGGACAGCTCCAAGAGACCCAGTACTTC.

This chain joins TRBV7-2 and TRBJ2-1, with TRBD2 matching 12 bases. Trimming took 5 bases from V and 6 from J; bases not matched to a gene: 5. The length of the CDR3 is 15 residues. Germline loops: CDR1 SGHTA, CDR2 FQGNSA. As DNA, the CDR3 is TGTGCCAGCAGCGTACTAGCGGGAGGTGTCAATGAGCAGTTCTTC. Its translation: CASSVLAGGVNEQFF. The whole variable domain, filled in from reference TRBV7-2 and TRBJ2-1, reads GAGVSQSPSNKVTEKGKDVELRCDPISGHTALYWYRQSLGQGLEFLIYFQGNSAPDKSGLPSDRFSAERTGGSVSTLTIQRTQQEDSAVYLCASSVLAGGVNEQFFGPGTRLTVL.